The rows below give T cell receptor beta chains drawn from one sample of a study of technical replicates of blood from several donors. Profiled with immunoSEQ multiplex PCR; TCRdb holds only in-frame clones, not every one. This table has tens of thousands of clones, 70% to 90% appearing once. What was sequenced was PBMCs. These receptors all stem from a human donor in good health. Some clones in this sample may be carry-over from other donors' samples. Both conserved end residues are part of each CDR3. The D gene is left open where the match is weak. For some rows the clone size is stated as once, few or many, or as a class when expanded; others skip it.

length: 14; D: NA; J: TRBJ2-7; V: TRBV25-1; size: NA; DNA: TGTGCCAGCATCATTGGCCAGGGGTTGGACGAGCAGTACTTC; CDR3: CASIIGQGLDEQYF
length: 17; D: TRBD2; J: TRBJ2-7; V: TRBV12-5; size: NA; DNA: TGTGCTAGTGGTCTCTTCCGACTAGCGGGAGGGCAGTACGAGCAGTACTTC; CDR3: CASGLFRLAGGQYEQYF
length: 15; D: TRBD2; J: TRBJ2-2; V: TRBV12-5; size: NA; DNA: TGTGCTAGTGGTCTCGGGACTAGCGGAACCGGGGAGCTGTTTTTT; CDR3: CASGLGTSGTGELFF
length: 15; D: NA; J: TRBJ2-3; V: TRBV30; size: NA; DNA: TGTGCCTGGAGTGTACAAGATGGTGCACGAGATACGCAGTATTTT; CDR3: CAWSVQDGARDTQYF
length: 17; D: TRBD1; J: TRBJ2-2; V: TRBV2; size: once; DNA: TGTGCCAGCAGTCCCCTCCAGGGACAGGGGGCGGGTGGGGAGCTGTTTTTT; CDR3: CASSPLQGQGAGGELFF
length: 13; D: NA; J: TRBJ1-6; V: TRBV4-1; size: NA; DNA: TGCGCCAGCAGCTTCCAGAATAATTCACCCCTCCACTTT; CDR3: CASSFQNNSPLHF
length: 14; D: NA; J: TRBJ2-3; V: TRBV7-2; size: NA; DNA: TGTGCCAGCAGCTCACCCGGGTCAAGGGATACGCAGTATTTT; CDR3: CASSSPGSRDTQYF
length: 14; D: NA; J: TRBJ2-7; V: TRBV5-6; size: NA; DNA: TGTGCCAGCAGCTTGGTCGGAGGCGGGTACGAGCAGTACTTC; CDR3: CASSLVGGGYEQYF
length: 16; D: NA; J: TRBJ2-1; V: TRBV4-3; size: NA; DNA: TGCGCCAGCAGCGTAAGCGGGTCGAGCTCCTACAATGAGCAGTTCTTC; CDR3: CASSVSGSSSYNEQFF
length: 14; D: NA; J: TRBJ1-1; V: TRBV7-6; size: NA; DNA: TGTGCCAGCAGCTTAGCAGGGGTGGGTACTGAAGCTTTCTTT; CDR3: CASSLAGVGTEAFF
length: 16; D: TRBD2; J: TRBJ2-3; V: TRBV7-6; size: NA; DNA: TGTGCCAGCAGCCTTGGGACTAGCGGGAGAGGGGATACGCAGTATTTT; CDR3: CASSLGTSGRGDTQYF
length: 15; D: TRBD2; J: TRBJ2-3; V: TRBV7-3; size: NA; DNA: TGTGCCAGCAGCTTACTAGCGGGAGCAGGCGATACGCAGTATTTT; CDR3: CASSLLAGAGDTQYF
length: 13; D: NA; J: TRBJ1-2; V: TRBV19; size: once; DNA: TGTGCCAGTAGTGTAACTATACGGAATGGCTACACCTTC; CDR3: CASSVTIRNGYTF
length: 16; D: TRBD2; J: TRBJ2-1; V: TRBV4-3; size: once; DNA: TGCGCCAGCAGCCGCTTAGCGGGGGAGAGATCCAATGAGCAGTTCTTC; CDR3: CASSRLAGERSNEQFF
length: 18; D: NA; J: TRBJ1-6; V: TRBV11-2; size: NA; DNA: TGTGCCAGCAGCCCAAAGGATACAGGGAGCTCCTATAATTCACCCCTCCACTTT; CDR3: CASSPKDTGSSYNSPLHF
length: 15; D: TRBD1; J: TRBJ1-4; V: TRBV7-6; size: NA; DNA: TGTGCCAGCAGCATAAACCGGGACAGGCGCGAAAAACTGTTTTTT; CDR3: CASSINRDRREKLFF
length: 12; D: TRBD1; J: TRBJ2-5; V: TRBV29-1; size: NA; DNA: TGCAGCACTGGGACAGACCAAGAGACCCAGTACTTC; CDR3: CSTGTDQETQYF
length: 15; D: TRBD1; J: TRBJ1-5; V: TRBV6-1; size: NA; DNA: TGTGCCAGCAGCGAGAACAGGGGGAGCAATCAGCCCCAGCATTTT; CDR3: CASSENRGSNQPQHF
length: 15; D: NA; J: TRBJ1-5; V: TRBV5-4; size: NA; DNA: TGTGCCAGCAGTTCTGGCCCTCTACGGGATCAGCCCCAGCATTTT; CDR3: CASSSGPLRDQPQHF
length: 15; D: TRBD1; J: TRBJ2-7; V: TRBV7-2; size: NA; DNA: TGTGCCAGCAGCCGACCCGGGACAGGTGACTACGAGCAGTACTTC; CDR3: CASSRPGTGDYEQYF
length: 14; D: NA; J: TRBJ1-1; V: TRBV5-6; size: NA; DNA: TGTGCCAGCAGCTTGGCCCTGGGGAGCACTGAAGCTTTCTTT; CDR3: CASSLALGSTEAFF
length: 15; D: NA; J: TRBJ2-7; V: TRBV5-8; size: NA; DNA: TGTGCCAGCAGGTCCAACGGGGAATCTCACTACGAGCAGTACTTC; CDR3: CASRSNGESHYEQYF
length: 16; D: NA; J: TRBJ2-2; V: TRBV15; size: NA; DNA: TGTGCCACCAGCAGAGATTATGGGGGGATTACCGGGGAGCTGTTTTTT; CDR3: CATSRDYGGITGELFF
length: 12; D: NA; J: TRBJ1-2; V: TRBV7-9; size: once; DNA: TGTGCCAGCAGTACACGTGCTGGCGGCTACACCTTC; CDR3: CASSTRAGGYTF
length: 16; D: NA; J: TRBJ2-1; V: TRBV7-2; size: NA; DNA: TGTGCCAGCAGCATTCGGACTCCCCGAAGGGCCAATGAGCAGTTCTTC; CDR3: CASSIRTPRRANEQFF
length: 15; D: TRBD1; J: TRBJ1-4; V: TRBV5-1; size: once; DNA: TGCGCCAGCAGCGTCCCAGGGGGAACTAATGAAAAACTGTTTTTT; CDR3: CASSVPGGTNEKLFF
length: 18; D: TRBD2; J: TRBJ2-2; V: TRBV4-2; size: NA; DNA: TGTGCCAGCAGCCAAGGGGGGGGTAGCGGGAGTTACACCGGGGAGCTGTTTTTT; CDR3: CASSQGGGSGSYTGELFF
length: 16; D: NA; J: TRBJ2-1; V: TRBV7-2; size: NA; DNA: TGTGCCAGCAGCTTTAGGGGGACCACCTCCTACAATGAGCAGTTCTTC; CDR3: CASSFRGTTSYNEQFF
length: 16; D: TRBD1; J: TRBJ1-6; V: TRBV6-6; size: NA; DNA: TGTGCCAGCAGTTACTCGGGACAGTCCAAGGGTTCACCCCTCCACTTT; CDR3: CASSYSGQSKGSPLHF
length: 16; D: TRBD2; J: TRBJ2-2; V: TRBV10-3; size: NA; DNA: TGTGCCATCAGACCGGGACTAGCGGGGGCCACCGGGGAGCTGTTTTTT; CDR3: CAIRPGLAGATGELFF
length: 11; D: NA; J: TRBJ2-7; V: TRBV20-1; size: NA; DNA: TGCAGTGCTAGTCGGGGATACGAGCAGTACTTC; CDR3: CSASRGYEQYF
length: 16; D: TRBD1; J: TRBJ1-2; V: TRBV27; size: NA; DNA: TGTGCCAGCAGTCCCCTGGGCAGGGGGCAGGACTATGGCTACACCTTC; CDR3: CASSPLGRGQDYGYTF
length: 18; D: TRBD2; J: TRBJ2-2; V: TRBV27; size: NA; DNA: TGTGCCAGCACCCCCCTGGGAAGCGGGAGCCTGAACACCGGGGAGCTGTTTTTT; CDR3: CASTPLGSGSLNTGELFF